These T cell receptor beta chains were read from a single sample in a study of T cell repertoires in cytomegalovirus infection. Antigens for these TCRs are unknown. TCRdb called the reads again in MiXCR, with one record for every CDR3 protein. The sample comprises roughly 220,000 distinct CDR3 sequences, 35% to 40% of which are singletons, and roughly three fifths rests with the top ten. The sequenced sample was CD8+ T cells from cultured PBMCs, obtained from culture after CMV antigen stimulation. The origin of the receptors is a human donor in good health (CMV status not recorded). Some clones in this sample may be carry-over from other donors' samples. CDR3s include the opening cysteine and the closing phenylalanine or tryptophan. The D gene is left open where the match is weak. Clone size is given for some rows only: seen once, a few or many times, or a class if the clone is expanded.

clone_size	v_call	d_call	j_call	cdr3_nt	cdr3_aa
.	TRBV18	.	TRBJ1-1	TGTGCCAGCTCACCACCGGGACGGGACCACCGATTGAGGGCTGAAGCTTTCTTT	CASSPPGRDHRLRAEAFF
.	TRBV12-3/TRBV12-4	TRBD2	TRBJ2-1	TGTGCCAGCAGTTGGCGGGGGGACTACAATGAGCAGTTCTTC	CASSWRGDYNEQFF
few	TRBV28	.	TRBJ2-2	TGTGCCAGCAGTTTTTGGCGGGAGAACACCGGGGAGCTGTTTTTT	CASSFWRENTGELFF
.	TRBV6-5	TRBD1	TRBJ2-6	TGTGCCAGCAGTCCTCCTTACCGGGACAGTAGCTCTGGGGCCAACGTCCTGACTTTC	CASSPPYRDSSSGANVLTF
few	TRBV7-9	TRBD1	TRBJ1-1	TGTGCCAGCAGTTTTCGGACAGGGGGCCGCACTGAAGCTTTCTTT	CASSFRTGGRTEAFF
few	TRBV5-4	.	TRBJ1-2	TGTGCCAGCAGCTTGGCGGGCGGCTACACCTTC	CASSLAGGYTF
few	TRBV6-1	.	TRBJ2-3	TGTGCCAGCAGTGAAGAAGGTCTAGTGGGCAATACGCAGTATTTT	CASSEEGLVGNTQYF
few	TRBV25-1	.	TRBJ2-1	TGTGCCAGCACCGACGGAGACATACACGATGAGCAGTTCTTC	CASTDGDIHDEQFF
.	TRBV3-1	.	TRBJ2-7	TGTGCCAGCAGCCAAGGGATTGGGCCGACCTACGAGCAGTACTTC	CASSQGIGPTYEQYF
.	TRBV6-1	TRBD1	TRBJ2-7	TGTGCCAGCAGTGCTACAGGGGGTGCCTCCTACGAGCAGTACTTC	CASSATGGASYEQYF
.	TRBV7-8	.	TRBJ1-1	TGTGCCAGCAGCTTATTCGCTGAAGCTTTCTTT	CASSLFAEAFF
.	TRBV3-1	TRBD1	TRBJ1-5	TGTGCCAGCAGCCAAGAAGGACAGGGGTATGATCAGCCCCAGCATTTT	CASSQEGQGYDQPQHF
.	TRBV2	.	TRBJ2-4	TGTGCCAGCATGGGGTTTGGAGCCAAAAACATTCAGTACTTC	CASMGFGAKNIQYF
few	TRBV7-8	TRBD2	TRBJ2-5	TGTGCCAGCACCTTACCCTCACTGACGGGGGGGCATGAGACCCAGTACTTC	CASTLPSLTGGHETQYF
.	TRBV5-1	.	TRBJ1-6	TGCGCCAGCAGCCCCCGGGAAGGGGTGTATTCACCCCTCCACTTT	CASSPREGVYSPLHF
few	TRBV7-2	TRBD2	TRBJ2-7	TGTGCCAGCAGCTTAGGGACTAGCGTTTCCTACGAGCAGTACTTC	CASSLGTSVSYEQYF
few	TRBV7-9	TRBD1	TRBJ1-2	TGTGCCAGCAGCCCGGGACAGATTAACTATGGCTACACCTTC	CASSPGQINYGYTF
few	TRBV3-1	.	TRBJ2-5	TGTGCCAGCAGCCAAGATCTGAGTAAGGGGACCGGGACCCAGTACTTC	CASSQDLSKGTGTQYF
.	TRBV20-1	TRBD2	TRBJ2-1	TGCAGTGCTAGAGATCATCGGCTAGCGGGGGTAGAGCAGTTCTTC	CSARDHRLAGVEQFF
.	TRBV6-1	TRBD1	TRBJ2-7	TGTGCCGCACGGACAGGGACCCACGAGCAGTACTTC	CAARTGTHEQYF
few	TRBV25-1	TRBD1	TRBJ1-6	TGTGCCAGCACTACGGACAGGGCGAATTCACCCCTCCACTTT	CASTTDRANSPLHF
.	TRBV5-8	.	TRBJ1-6	TGTGCCAGCAGCTTCATAGCCCCTTCACCCCTCCACTTT	CASSFIAPSPLHF
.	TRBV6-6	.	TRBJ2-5	TGTGCCAGCAGTTACTTTGTGGAGACCCAGTACTTC	CASSYFVETQYF
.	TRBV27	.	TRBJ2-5	TGTGCCAGCAAGTGGGCCACCTACCAAGAGACCCAGTACTTC	CASKWATYQETQYF
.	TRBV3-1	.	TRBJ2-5	TGTGCCAGCAGCCGGTTGGGTCAAGAGACCCAGTACTTC	CASSRLGQETQYF
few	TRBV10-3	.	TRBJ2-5	TGTGCCTTCAGCCAGGGACACCAAGAGACCCAGTACTTC	CAFSQGHQETQYF
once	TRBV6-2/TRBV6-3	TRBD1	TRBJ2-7	TGTGCCAGCAGTTCCCACTTCAACTCGGACAGGTTTCTCCTGAACGAGCAGTACTTC	CASSSHFNSDRFLLNEQYF
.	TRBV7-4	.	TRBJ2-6	TGTGCCAGCAGCGCCCTCGGGGGTAGTGGGGCCAACGTCCTGACTTTC	CASSALGGSGANVLTF
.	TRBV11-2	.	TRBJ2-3	TGTGCCAGCAGCTTAGGTGAAGGGGACACAGATACGCAGTATTTT	CASSLGEGDTDTQYF
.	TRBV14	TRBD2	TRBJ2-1	TGTGCCAGCAGCGACTCGGGACTAGCATTGAATGAGCAGTTCTTC	CASSDSGLALNEQFF
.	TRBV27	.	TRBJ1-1	TGTGCCAGCAGTCTTGCCCGGGCGAACACTGAAGCTTTCTTT	CASSLARANTEAFF
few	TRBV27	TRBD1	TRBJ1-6	TGTGCCAGCAGAGGGACAGGGAGCTCCTATAATTCACCCCTCCACTTT	CASRGTGSSYNSPLHF
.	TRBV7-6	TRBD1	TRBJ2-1	TGTGCCAGCAGCGCACCCGGGACAGAAGCTTACAATGAGCAGTTCTTC	CASSAPGTEAYNEQFF
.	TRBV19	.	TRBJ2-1	TGTGCCAGTATCGGGGACTGGTTAAATGAGCAGTTCTTC	CASIGDWLNEQFF
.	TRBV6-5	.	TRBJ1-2	TGTGCCAGCAGTTACCGTAGGGGATTAGGCAACTATGGCTACACCTTC	CASSYRRGLGNYGYTF
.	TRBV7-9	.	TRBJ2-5	TGTGCCAGCAGCTCCGTAGTTGAAGAGACCCAGTACTTC	CASSSVVEETQYF
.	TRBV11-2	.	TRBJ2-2	TGTGCCAGCAGCTTCGGGGCTGTCGGAGGGGCCGGGGAGCTGTTTTTT	CASSFGAVGGAGELFF
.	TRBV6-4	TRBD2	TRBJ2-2	TGTGCCAGCAGTGAATTGGGACTAGCGGGAGGCCCCACCGGGGAGCTGTTTTTT	CASSELGLAGGPTGELFF
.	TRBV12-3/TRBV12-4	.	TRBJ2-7	TGTGCCAGCACCTTGGGGACGGAGCAGTACTTC	CASTLGTEQYF
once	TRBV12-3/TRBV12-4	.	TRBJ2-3	TGTGCCAGCAGTACGGATCGGACCAGACCCACGTATACGCAGTATTTT	CASSTDRTRPTYTQYF
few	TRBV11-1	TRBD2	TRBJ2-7	TGTGCCAGCAGCCCAGCGGGAGTGCCCACCTACGAGCAGTACTTC	CASSPAGVPTYEQYF
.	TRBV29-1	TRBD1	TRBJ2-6	TGCAGCGCCAAAGGGGGCTCTGGCTCTGGGGCCAACGTCCTGACTTTC	CSAKGGSGSGANVLTF
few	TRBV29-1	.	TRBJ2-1	TGCAGCGTTGAAGAAGGGTCCATCCTGGACAATGAGCAGTTCTTC	CSVEEGSILDNEQFF
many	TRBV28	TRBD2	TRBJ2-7	TGTGCCAGCAGTTTAAGGCTAGCGGGAGTCCCAATCTACGAGCAGTACTTC	CASSLRLAGVPIYEQYF
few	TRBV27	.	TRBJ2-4	TGTGCCACCCGAGGGGGGGTAGCCAAAAACATTCAGTACTTC	CATRGGVAKNIQYF
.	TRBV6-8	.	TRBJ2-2	TGTGCCAGCAGTGCAAGGGGCACCGGGGAGCTGTTTTTT	CASSARGTGELFF
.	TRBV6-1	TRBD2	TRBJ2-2	TGTGCCAGCAGTTCGACTAGCCCAAACACCGGGGAGCTGTTTTTT	CASSSTSPNTGELFF
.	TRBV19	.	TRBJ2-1	TGTGCCAGTAGCAGGATTTTGGGGTTCGGGCCTAATGTTATCTCCTACAATGAGCAGTTCTTC	CASSRILGFGPNVISYNEQFF
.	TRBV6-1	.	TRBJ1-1	TGTGCCAGCACGGGGCGACGAGACACTGAAGCTTTCTTT	CASTGRRDTEAFF
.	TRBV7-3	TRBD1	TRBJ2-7	TGTGCCAGCGGCGGGGACAGGGGTCCCTACGAGCAGTACTTC	CASGGDRGPYEQYF
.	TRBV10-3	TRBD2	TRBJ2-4	TGTGCCATCAGTGAGTTACCAGCGGGAGATCGGAGTGCCAAAAACATTCAGTACTTC	CAISELPAGDRSAKNIQYF
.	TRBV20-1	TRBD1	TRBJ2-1	TGCAGTGCTAGAGATGGACAGGATGAGCAGTTCTTC	CSARDGQDEQFF